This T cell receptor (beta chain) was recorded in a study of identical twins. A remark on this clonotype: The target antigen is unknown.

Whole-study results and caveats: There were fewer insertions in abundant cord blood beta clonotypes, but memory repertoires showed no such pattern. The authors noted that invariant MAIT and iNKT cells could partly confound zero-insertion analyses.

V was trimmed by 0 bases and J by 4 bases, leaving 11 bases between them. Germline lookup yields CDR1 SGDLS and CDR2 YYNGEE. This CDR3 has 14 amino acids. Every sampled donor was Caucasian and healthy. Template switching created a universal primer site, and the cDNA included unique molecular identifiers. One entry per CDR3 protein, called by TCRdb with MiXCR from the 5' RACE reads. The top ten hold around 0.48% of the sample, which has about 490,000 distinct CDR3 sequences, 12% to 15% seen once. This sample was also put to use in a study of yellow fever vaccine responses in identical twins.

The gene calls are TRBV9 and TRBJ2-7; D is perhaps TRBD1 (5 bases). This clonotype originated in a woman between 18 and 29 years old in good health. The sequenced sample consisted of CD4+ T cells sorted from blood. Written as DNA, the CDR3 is TGTGCCAGCAGCGTAGAGCCAGGGATATACGAGCAGTACTTC. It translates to CASSVEPGIYEQYF. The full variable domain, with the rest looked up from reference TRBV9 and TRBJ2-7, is DSGVTQTPKHLITATGQRVTLRCSPRSGDLSVYWYQQSLDQGLQFLIQYYNGEERAKGNILERFSAQQFPDLHSELNLSSLELGDSALYFCASSVEPGIYEQYFGPGTRLTVT.